The 25 T cell receptor beta chains below all came from one sample that was sequenced in a study of T cells after yellow fever vaccination. MiXCR was run by TCRdb on the 5' RACE reads, yielding one entry per CDR3 protein. Of some 220,000 distinct CDR3 sequences in the sample, 3% to 3.5% were seen once. Sequences were derived from CD4+ T cells sorted from PBMCs, sampled 10 days after the yellow fever booster vaccination. These TCRs come from a man aged 18 to 30 who received the YFV17D yellow fever vaccine.

This clonotype was picked up many times. The rearrangement links TRBV7-2 to TRBJ1-4; D uncertain. Germline values: CDR1 SGHTA, CDR2 FQGNSA. V was shortened by 3 bases and J by 4 bases, with 3 bases between the two germline ends. The CDR3 contains 12 residues. Written as DNA, the CDR3 is TGTGCCAGCAGCTTCTTTAATGAAAAACTGTTTTTT. Its protein product is CASSFFNEKLFF.

This clonotype was detected a few times. This chain joins TRBV20-1 and TRBJ2-3, with D maybe TRBD1 (5 bases). Trimming shortened V by 1 base and J by 2 bases, and 10 bases separated the two germline ends. The length of the CDR3 is 14 residues. The germline CDR1 and CDR2 sequences are DFQATT and SNEGSKA (reference sequence). The CDR3 spells CSARVRGNTDTQYF. The CDR3 nucleotides read TGCAGTGCTAGAGTAAGGGGCAACACAGATACGCAGTATTTT.

The chain employs TRBV29-1 and TRBJ2-1; D possibly matches TRBD1 or TRBD2 (5 bases each). V lost 5 bases and J lost 7, with 21 bases in between. CDR3 length: 15 amino acids. Germline values: CDR1 SQVTM, CDR2 ANQGSEA. The CDR3 sequence: CSVKKRDRLGNEQFF. The CDR3 DNA sequence: TGCAGCGTTAAAAAACGGGACCGCCTGGGGAATGAGCAGTTCTTC.

At least ten counts were recorded for this clonotype. The genes are TRBV24-1 and TRBJ2-1; D possibly corresponds to TRBD2 (7 bases). This CDR3 has 12 residues. Germline-derived CDR1 and CDR2 are KGHDR and SFDVKD. Deletions cut 12 bases from V and 9 bases from J, with 17 bases between. This chain's CDR3 is CALGGDTSEQFF. The CDR3 DNA follows: TGTGCCCTAGGGGGGGACACCAGTGAGCAGTTCTTC.

V is TRBV19 and J is TRBJ1-5; a possible D gene is TRBD1 (5 bases). V was trimmed by 3 bases and J by 1 base, leaving 13 bases between them. Looked up from germline, CDR1 is LNHDA and CDR2 is SQIVND (reference sequence). The CDR3 contains 16 residues. The CDR3 DNA is TGTGCCAGTAGTATGTTCTTCCGGGACAGCAATCAGCCCCAGCATTTT. It encodes CASSMFFRDSNQPQHF.

This clonotype came up many times. The V gene is TRBV29-1, the J gene TRBJ2-5; 8 nucleotides line up with TRBD1. V gave up 5 bases and J gave up 5 bases; unmatched junction bases: 7. From germline, CDR1 is SQVTM and CDR2 ANQGSEA. The CDR3 runs to 13 residues. CDR3: CSVTRQGMETQYF. The CDR3 DNA reads TGCAGCGTTACTCGACAGGGGATGGAGACCCAGTACTTC. Drawing the rest from reference TRBV29-1 and TRBJ2-5, the complete variable domain is SAVISQKPSRDICQRGTSLTIQCQVDSQVTMMFWYRQQPGQSLTLIATANQGSEATYESGFVIDKFPISRPNLTFSTLTVSNMSPEDSSIYLCSVTRQGMETQYFGPGTRLLVL.

This clonotype was counted many times. V gene TRBV5-6 combines with J gene TRBJ2-3, with 12 bases lining up with TRBD2. V lost 4 bases and J lost 5; bases outside the gene matches: 5. Germline loops: CDR1 SGHDT, CDR2 YYEEEE. This CDR3 is 15 amino acids long. CDR3 protein: CASSQLAGGRDTQYF. The CDR3 DNA reads as TGTGCCAGCAGCCAGCTAGCGGGGGGGCGAGATACGCAGTATTTT.

This clonotype has just a few counts. The chain is built from TRBV7-6 and TRBJ2-7, with 7 bases fitting TRBD2. The CDR3 is 15 amino acids. CDR1 is SGHVS, CDR2 FNYEAQ, per germline. V was pared by 1 base and J by 5 bases, with 8 bases of the junction left unmatched. The DNA of the CDR3 is TGTGCCAGCAGCTTAGGAATCCGCGGGAGCAACGAGCAGTACTTC. Protein product: CASSLGIRGSNEQYF.

In its sample, this clonotype was seen many times. CDR3 loop: CSAGPPPGTSGTYEQYF. The CDR3, as DNA: TGCAGTGCCGGCCCCCCCCCAGGGACTAGCGGTACCTACGAGCAGTACTTC. The chain is built from TRBV20-1 and TRBJ2-7; 11 positions agree with TRBD2. Germline V gives CDR1 DFQATT, CDR2 SNEGSKA (reference sequence). The length of the CDR3 is 17 residues. V lost 6 bases and J lost 2; bases outside the gene matches: 15.

The table lists this clonotype with a few counts. This chain connects TRBV9 to TRBJ2-3; D is undetermined. Between the trimmed V and J ends, which lost 0 bases and 5 bases, there was a span of 10 bases. The V gene's germline CDR1 is SGDLS and CDR2 YYNGEE. This CDR3 is built from 14 residues. CDR3 residues: CASSVGSREDTQYF. The CDR3 coding sequence is TGTGCCAGCAGCGTAGGTAGCCGAGAAGATACGCAGTATTTT.

A few counts support this clonotype. The chain links TRBV28 to TRBJ1-4, with unresolved D. Germline assignment: CDR1 MDHEN and CDR2 SYDVKM. V was shortened by 7 bases and J by 10 bases, with 13 bases between the two germline ends. This CDR3 contains 12 residues. The CDR3 reads CASTETGRKLFF. DNA of the CDR3: TGTGCCAGCACCGAAACCGGGAGAAAACTGTTTTTT. The variable domain in full, with the rest retrieved from reference TRBV28 and TRBJ1-4, is DVKVTQSSRYLVKRTGEKVFLECVQDMDHENMFWYRQDPGLGLRLIYFSYDVKMKEKGDIPEGYSVSREKKERFSLILESASTNQTSMYLCASTETGRKLFFGSGTQLSVL.

This clonotype was observed a handful of times. This chain joins TRBV5-6 and TRBJ2-5; 9 positions match TRBD1. Germline CDR1 reads SGHDT; CDR2 reads YYEEEE. V lost 1 base to trimming and J lost 4 bases; unmatched junction nucleotides: 8. The CDR3 is made up of 16 amino acids. This CDR3 is CASSLWAGTGTETQYF. DNA for the CDR3: TGTGCCAGCAGCTTGTGGGCCGGGACAGGGACAGAGACCCAGTACTTC. The complete variable domain, with remaining parts taken from reference TRBV5-6 and TRBJ2-5, reads DAGVTQSPTHLIKTRGQQVTLRCSPKSGHDTVSWYQQALGQGPQFIFQYYEEEERQRGNFPDRFSGHQFPNYSSELNVNALLLGDSALYLCASSLWAGTGTETQYFGPGTRLLVL.

This clonotype was detected ten times or more. This rearrangement joins TRBV18 to TRBJ2-5; possibly TRBD2 for D (6 bases). CDR3 length: 15 residues. Germline CDR1 is KGHSH and CDR2 is LQKENI. V gave up 1 base and J gave up 5 bases, with 14 bases separating them. The CDR3 loop reads CASSPLPSAEETQYF. The CDR3 coding sequence is TGTGCCAGCTCACCACTTCCTAGCGCCGAGGAGACCCAGTACTTC.

This clonotype was found many times. The chain carries TRBV12-3 or TRBV12-4 and TRBJ1-3, with D hard to call. The CDR3 covers 14 residues. Between the trimmed V and J ends, which lost 4 bases and 1 base, there was a span of 8 bases. CDR3 sequence reads: CASSSTYSGNTIYF. CDR3 coding DNA: TGTGCCAGCAGTTCGACCTATTCTGGAAACACCATATATTTT.

This clonotype has at least ten counts. The rearrangement joins TRBV20-1 to TRBJ2-4; D unclear. CDR1 DFQATT and CDR2 SNEGSKA come from the germline V gene (reference sequence). This CDR3 comprises 13 residues. Trimming shortened V by 5 bases and J by 0 bases, and 8 bases separated the two germline ends. The CDR3 DNA follows: TGCAGTGCTTCCGCTTTAGCCAAAAACATTCAGTACTTC. It is translated as CSASALAKNIQYF.

The chain joins TRBV2 to TRBJ1-5; no clear D gene. Germline V CDR1 and CDR2: SNHLY, FYNNEI. CDR3 length equals 15 residues. V was clipped by 4 bases and J by 4 bases, with 14 bases between them. The CDR3, as DNA: TGTGCCAGCAGTGTCATCGGGGTCCTAAATCAGCCCCAGCATTTT. It specifies CASSVIGVLNQPQHF.

The rearrangement uses TRBV15 and TRBJ2-3; D is ambiguous. V shed 7 bases and J shed 1 base, with 12 bases lying between them. The CDR3 runs to 14 residues. The germline CDR1 and CDR2 sequences are LNHNV and YYDKDF (reference sequence). The CDR3 DNA reads TGTGCCACCAACAGCGACGGACGCACAGATACGCAGTATTTT. The encoded protein is CATNSDGRTDTQYF.

This clonotype occurred many times. The chain couples TRBV12-3 or TRBV12-4 to TRBJ1-3, with 8 bases that match TRBD1. Trimming took 7 bases from V and 3 from J; bases not matched to a gene: 5. The CDR3 length is 14 residues. CDR3 residues: CASTDRDFGNTIYF. The DNA for the CDR3 is TGTGCCAGCACGGACAGGGACTTTGGAAACACCATATATTTT.

This clonotype was seen ten or more times. V is TRBV20-1 and J is TRBJ1-1; D uncertain. The CDR3 is made up of 13 amino acids. CDR1 DFQATT and CDR2 SNEGSKA come from the germline V gene (reference sequence). The V gene lost 1 base and the J gene lost 4 bases, with 10 bases spanning the gap. The CDR3 bases are TGCAGTGCTAGAGTTGCAGCAGGCACTGAAGCTTTCTTT. Its protein is CSARVAAGTEAFF.

This clonotype was counted at least ten times. V is TRBV10-2 and J is TRBJ1-2, with 8 bases that match TRBD1. Germline loops: CDR1 WSHSY, CDR2 SAAADI. Trimming cost V 5 bases and J 2 bases; bases outside gene matches: 4. The CDR3 is 14 amino acids. The CDR3 nucleotides read TGCGCCAGCAGTCAACAGGGGGTAAACTATGGCTACACCTTC. Encoded protein: CASSQQGVNYGYTF.

This clonotype was found a few times. The V call is TRBV15, the J call TRBJ2-6; TRBD1 or TRBD2 may be the D gene (5 bases each). Germline V lookup: CDR1 LNHNV, CDR2 YYDKDF (reference sequence). The ends were cut back, 2 bases at V and 4 bases at J, with 12 bases in the middle. CDR3 length: 16 residues. The chain's CDR3 is CATSRPGTRGANVLTF. The DNA for the CDR3 is TGTGCCACCAGCAGACCGGGGACGCGCGGGGCCAACGTCCTGACTTTC.

This clonotype was observed many times. The chain recombines TRBV18 with TRBJ1-4; the match to TRBD1 covers 8 bases. Germline V gives CDR1 KGHSH, CDR2 LQKENI. Unmatched junction bases numbered 9, after V lost 3 bases and J lost 0 bases. This CDR3 has 18 residues. The CDR3 region is CASSPQGARGATNEKLFF. For the CDR3, the DNA is TGTGCCAGCTCACCCCAGGGGGCCCGGGGAGCAACTAATGAAAAACTGTTTTTT.

This chain connects TRBV29-1 to TRBJ2-7; weak D call: TRBD1 (6 bases). Deletions cut 7 bases from V and 5 bases from J, with 18 bases between. Germline CDR1 and CDR2: SQVTM and ANQGSEA. The CDR3 spans 13 residues. CDR3 sequence reads: CSASSTQGNEQYV. CDR3 sequence (DNA): TGCAGCGCCTCCTCTACACAGGGAAACGAGCAGTACGTC.

The chain combines TRBV5-1 with TRBJ1-1; maybe TRBD1 (5 bases). Trimming removed 6 bases from V and 1 base from J, with 13 bases in between. Germline values: CDR1 SGHRS, CDR2 YFSETQ. CDR3 length: 14 amino acids. CDR3: CASTPGTANTEAFF. CDR3 bases: TGCGCCAGCACTCCGGGGACCGCGAACACTGAAGCTTTCTTT. The complete variable domain, with remaining parts taken from reference TRBV5-1 and TRBJ1-1, reads KAGVTQTPRYLIKTRGQQVTLSCSPISGHRSVSWYQQTPGQGLQFLFEYFSETQRNKGNFPGRFSGRQFSNSRSEMNVSTLELGDSALYLCASTPGTANTEAFFGQGTRLTVV.

This clonotype was detected only a few times. The chain employs TRBV29-1 and TRBJ2-7; 9 bases match TRBD2. Germline CDR1 and CDR2: SQVTM and ANQGSEA. The J segment lost 4 bases and the V segment lost 6 bases, leaving 13 bases of the junction unmatched. The CDR3 is made up of 15 amino acids. In DNA, the CDR3 is TGCAGCGTCCTTGATGTTAGTAGCGGGGGATACGAGCAGTACTTC. This encodes CSVLDVSSGGYEQYF.